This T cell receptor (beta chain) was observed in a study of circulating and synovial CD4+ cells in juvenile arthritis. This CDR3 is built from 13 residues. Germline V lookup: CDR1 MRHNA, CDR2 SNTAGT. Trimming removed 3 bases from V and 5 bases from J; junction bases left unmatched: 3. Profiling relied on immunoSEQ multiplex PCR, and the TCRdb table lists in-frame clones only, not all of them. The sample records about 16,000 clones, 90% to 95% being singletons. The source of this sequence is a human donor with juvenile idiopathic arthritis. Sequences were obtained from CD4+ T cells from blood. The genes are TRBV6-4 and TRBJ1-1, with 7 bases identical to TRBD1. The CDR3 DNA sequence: TGTGCCAGCAGTGAGGACAGGAGAACTGAAGCTTTCTTT. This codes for CASSEDRRTEAFF.